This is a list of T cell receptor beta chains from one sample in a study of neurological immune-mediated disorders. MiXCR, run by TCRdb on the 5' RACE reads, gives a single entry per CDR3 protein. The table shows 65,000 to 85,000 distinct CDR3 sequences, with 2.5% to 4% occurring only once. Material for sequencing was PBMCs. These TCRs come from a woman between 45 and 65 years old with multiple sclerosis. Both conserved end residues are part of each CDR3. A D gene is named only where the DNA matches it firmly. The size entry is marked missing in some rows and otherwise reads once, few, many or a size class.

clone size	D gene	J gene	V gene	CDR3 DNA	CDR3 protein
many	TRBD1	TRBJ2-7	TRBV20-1	TGCAGTGCTAGAGCGAGAGACAGGGGAATAGAAGACTTCTACGAGCAGTACTTC	CSARARDRGIEDFYEQYF
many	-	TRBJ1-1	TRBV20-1	TGCAGTGCTAGAACGGACCCAAACACTGAAGCTTTCTTT	CSARTDPNTEAFF
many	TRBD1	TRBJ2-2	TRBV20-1	TGCAGTGCTAGAACTGGGACAGGGGGCTGGGGCGGGGAGCTGTTTTTT	CSARTGTGGWGGELFF
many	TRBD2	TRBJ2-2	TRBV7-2	TGTGCCAGCAGCGTGTGGGGGGGGAACACCGGGGAGCTGTTTTTT	CASSVWGGNTGELFF
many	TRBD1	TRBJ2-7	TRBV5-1	TGCGCCAGCAGCTTGGACAGGGGTTACGAGCAGTACTTC	CASSLDRGYEQYF
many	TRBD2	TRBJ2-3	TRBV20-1	TGCAGTGCTATCCTAGCGGGGGGGCCGTATACGCAGTATTTT	CSAILAGGPYTQYF
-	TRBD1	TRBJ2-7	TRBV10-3	TGTGCCATCAGCTCGACAGGGATCGACGAGAAGTACTTC	CAISSTGIDEKYF
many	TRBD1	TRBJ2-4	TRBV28	TGTGCCAGCAGTTTAATTTCCGGACAGGGGATTCAGTACTTC	CASSLISGQGIQYF
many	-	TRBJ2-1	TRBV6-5	TGTGCCAGCAGTTACCGCGGCGTAGTGGGGAAGGGTTACAATGAGCAGTTCTTC	CASSYRGVVGKGYNEQFF
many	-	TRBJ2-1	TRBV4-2	TGTGCCAGCAGCCAGGGTCTTGAGCAGTTCTTC	CASSQGLEQFF
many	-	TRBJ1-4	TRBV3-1	TGTGCCAGCAGCCAAGGAACCGGGATATCAGGAAAACTGTTTTTT	CASSQGTGISGKLFF